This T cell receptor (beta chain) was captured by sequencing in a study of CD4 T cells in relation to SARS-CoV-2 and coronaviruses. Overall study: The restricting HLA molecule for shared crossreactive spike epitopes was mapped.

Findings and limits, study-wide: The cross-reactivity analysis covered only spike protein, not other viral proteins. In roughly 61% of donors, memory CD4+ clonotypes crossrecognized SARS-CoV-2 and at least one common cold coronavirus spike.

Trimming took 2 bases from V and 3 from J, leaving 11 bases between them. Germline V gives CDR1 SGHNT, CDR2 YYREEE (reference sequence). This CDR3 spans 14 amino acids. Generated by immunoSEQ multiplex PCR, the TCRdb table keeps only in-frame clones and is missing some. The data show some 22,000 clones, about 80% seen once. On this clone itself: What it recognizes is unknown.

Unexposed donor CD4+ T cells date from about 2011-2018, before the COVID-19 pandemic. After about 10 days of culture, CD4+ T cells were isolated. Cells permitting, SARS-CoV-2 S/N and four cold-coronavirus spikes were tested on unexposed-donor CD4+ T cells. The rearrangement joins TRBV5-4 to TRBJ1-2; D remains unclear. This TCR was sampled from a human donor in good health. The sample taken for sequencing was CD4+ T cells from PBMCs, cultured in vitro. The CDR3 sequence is CASSFPLEDYGYTF. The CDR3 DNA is TGTGCCAGCAGCTTCCCACTCGAGGACTATGGCTACACCTTC.